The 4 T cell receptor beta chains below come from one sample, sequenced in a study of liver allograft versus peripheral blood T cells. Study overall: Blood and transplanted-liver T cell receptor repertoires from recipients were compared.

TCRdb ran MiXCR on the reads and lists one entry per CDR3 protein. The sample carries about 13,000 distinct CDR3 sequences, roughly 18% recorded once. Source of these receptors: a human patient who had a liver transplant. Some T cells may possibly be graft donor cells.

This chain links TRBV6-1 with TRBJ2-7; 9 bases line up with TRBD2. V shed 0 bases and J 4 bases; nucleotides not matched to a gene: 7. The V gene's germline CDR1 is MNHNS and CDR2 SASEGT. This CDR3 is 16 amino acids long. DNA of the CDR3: TGTGCCAGCAGTGAAGCGGTGGGCGGGGGGGAATACGAGCAGTACTTC. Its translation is CASSEAVGGGEYEQYF.

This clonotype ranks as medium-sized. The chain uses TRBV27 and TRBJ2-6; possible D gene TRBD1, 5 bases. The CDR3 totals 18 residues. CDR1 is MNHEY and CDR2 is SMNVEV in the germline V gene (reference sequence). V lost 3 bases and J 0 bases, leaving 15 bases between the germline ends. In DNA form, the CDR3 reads TGTGCCAGCAGTTTCAGGGTCAGTCGTCGCTCTGGGGCCAACGTCCTGACTTTC. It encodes CASSFRVSRRSGANVLTF.

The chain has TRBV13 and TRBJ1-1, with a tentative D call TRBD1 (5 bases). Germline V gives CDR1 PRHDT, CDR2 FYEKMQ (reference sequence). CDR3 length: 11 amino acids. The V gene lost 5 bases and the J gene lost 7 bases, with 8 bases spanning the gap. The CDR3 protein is CASSLGGEAFF. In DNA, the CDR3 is TGTGCCAGCAGCCTCGGGGGTGAAGCTTTCTTT.

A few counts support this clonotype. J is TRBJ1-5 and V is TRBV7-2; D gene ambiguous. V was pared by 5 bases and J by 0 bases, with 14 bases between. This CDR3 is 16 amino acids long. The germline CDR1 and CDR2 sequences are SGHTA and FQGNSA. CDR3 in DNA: TGTGCCAGCAGCCTGTGGGGAATAGGTAGCAATCAGCCCCAGCATTTT. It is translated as CASSLWGIGSNQPQHF.